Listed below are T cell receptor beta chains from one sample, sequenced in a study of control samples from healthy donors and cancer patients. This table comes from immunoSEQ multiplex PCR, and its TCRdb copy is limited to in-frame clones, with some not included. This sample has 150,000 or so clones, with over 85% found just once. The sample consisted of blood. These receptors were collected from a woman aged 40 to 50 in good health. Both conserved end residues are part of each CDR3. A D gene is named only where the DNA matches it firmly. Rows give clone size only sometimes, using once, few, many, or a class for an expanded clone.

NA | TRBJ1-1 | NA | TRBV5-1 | CASSLYTMNTEAFF | TGCGCCAGCAGCTTGTATACCATGAACACTGAAGCTTTCTTT
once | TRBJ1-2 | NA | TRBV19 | CASSADTETVNYGYTF | TGTGCCAGTAGTGCGGACACAGAAACAGTAAACTATGGCTACACCTTC
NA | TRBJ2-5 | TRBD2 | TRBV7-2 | CASSLAFPSELATRVETQYF | TGTGCCAGCAGCTTAGCGTTCCCCTCCGAACTAGCGACCCGCGTAGAGACCCAGTACTTC
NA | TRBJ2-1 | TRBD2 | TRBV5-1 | CASSAGTSGPNEQFF | TGCGCCAGCAGCGCCGGGACTAGCGGGCCCAATGAGCAGTTCTTC
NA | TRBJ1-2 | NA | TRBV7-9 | CASNDEAPRGYTF | TGTGCCAGCAACGACGAGGCCCCCAGAGGCTACACCTTC
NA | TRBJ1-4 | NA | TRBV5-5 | CASSLWLGTAGEKLFF | TGTGCCAGCAGCTTGTGGCTGGGAACGGCGGGTGAAAAACTGTTTTTT
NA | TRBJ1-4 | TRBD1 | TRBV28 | CASGIRDRFNEKLFF | TGTGCCAGCGGTATAAGGGACAGGTTTAATGAAAAACTGTTTTTT
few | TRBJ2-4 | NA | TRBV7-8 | CASSSGGAKNIQYF | TGTGCCAGCAGCTCTGGGGGGGCTAAAAACATTCAGTACTTC
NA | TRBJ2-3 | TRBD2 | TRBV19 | CASSAGPKAGTLAGGYSTQYF | TGTGCCAGTAGTGCAGGGCCAAAAGCCGGCACCCTAGCGGGAGGGTATTCTACGCAGTATTTT
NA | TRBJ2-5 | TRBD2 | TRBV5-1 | CASIPGGGQETQYF | TGCGCCAGCATCCCGGGGGGGGGTCAAGAGACCCAGTACTTC